The 13 T cell receptor beta chains listed next were all sequenced from one sample in a study of graft-versus-host responses after intestinal transplantation (dated by TCRdb to the early 2020s). What these receptors recognize is not known. The library was obtained by the immunoSEQ multiplex PCR assay. TCRdb's version of the immuneACCESS table is confined to in-frame rearrangements and falls short of the full clone set. An unresolved V gene accounts for under half of the shortfall where checked; the remainder is of unknown origin. The sample table lists about 92,000 clones, 75% to 95% of them with a count of one. The ten largest clones take up 5% to 6.5% of the sample. The sample's time point label is to be understood as: cells obtained before transplantation from donor or recipient. The material sequenced was unstimulated CD8+ T cells sorted from spleen or lymph node cells, taken before intestinal transplant. The receptors shown here come from a human donor who received an intestinal transplant.

This clone was picked up one time. The chain has TRBV7-2 and TRBJ2-3; 9 bases are shared with TRBD2. The CDR3 contains 19 residues. The V gene end was trimmed by 2 bases and the J gene end by 8 bases; junction bases not matched to a gene: 20. CDR1 and CDR2 from the germline V gene are SGHTA and FQGNSA. CDR3 DNA: TGTGCCAGCAGCTTATTACCGATGAGTAGCGGGGGCACCACGGTTACGCAGTATTTT. It specifies CASSLLPMSSGGTTVTQYF.

V usage is TRBV7-2 and J usage is TRBJ2-7; 7 nucleotides align to TRBD2. This CDR3 has 15 amino acids. Germline lookup yields CDR1 SGHTA and CDR2 FQGNSA. With 3 bases clipped from V and 0 bases from J, the junction kept 5 bases outside the gene matches. The DNA of the CDR3 is TGTGCCAGCAGCTTTTTCGGGGGGAGCTCCTACGAGCAGTACTTC. It is translated as CASSFFGGSSYEQYF.

The chain couples TRBV19 to TRBJ2-3; the D is unclear. V gave up 7 bases and J gave up 2 bases, with 4 bases separating them. This CDR3 has 11 residues. Germline CDR1 LNHDA, CDR2 SQIVND (reference sequence). The DNA of the CDR3 is TGTGCCAGTACCGCCACAGATACGCAGTATTTT. Protein product: CASTATDTQYF.

This rearrangement joins TRBV28 to TRBJ2-7; D possibly corresponds to TRBD1 (5 bases). With 6 bases removed from V and 5 bases from J, the gap between germline ends came to 17 bases. CDR1 and CDR2 (germline): MDHEN, SYDVKM. The CDR3 is 14 residues long. CDR3 nucleotide sequence: TGTGCCAGCAGCCCTACAGGTTTTTCCCACGAGCAGTACTTC. Translated, it gives CASSPTGFSHEQYF. Full variable domain (remainder filled in from reference TRBV28 and TRBJ2-7): DVKVTQSSRYLVKRTGEKVFLECVQDMDHENMFWYRQDPGLGLRLIYFSYDVKMKEKGDIPEGYSVSREKKERFSLILESASTNQTSMYLCASSPTGFSHEQYFGPGTRLTVT.

The chain carries TRBV5-6 and TRBJ1-6, with 7 bases aligning to TRBD1. Trimming removed 4 bases from V and 8 bases from J; junction bases left unmatched: 12. This CDR3 comprises 16 residues. CDR1 is SGHDT, CDR2 YYEEEE, per germline. Here the CDR3 reads CASSLKGQYYDSPLHF. The CDR3 DNA sequence: TGTGCCAGCAGCCTTAAGGGACAGTACTACGATTCACCCCTCCACTTT.

The gene calls are TRBV27 and TRBJ1-5; no reliable D call. Germline values: CDR1 MNHEY, CDR2 SMNVEV (reference sequence). This CDR3 region has 14 residues. V dropped 8 bases and J dropped 6 bases, with 17 bases sitting between them. The CDR3 DNA reads as TGTGCCAGCGGAGGCGGGCGCTTAGGTCAGCCCCAGCATTTT. This codes for CASGGGRLGQPQHF.

This chain joins TRBV11-2 and TRBJ1-1; D might be TRBD1 (5 bases). V shed 1 base and J shed 6 bases, with 9 bases lying between them. Germline values: CDR1 SGHAT, CDR2 FQNNGV. CDR3 length equals 13 residues. The DNA of the CDR3 is TGTGCCAGCAGCTTAGGGGGGGGAGCTGAAGCTTTCTTT. Protein product: CASSLGGGAEAFF.

The rearrangement joins TRBV19 to TRBJ2-7; 9 bases are shared with TRBD1. There are 11 residues in the CDR3. The germline CDR1 and CDR2 sequences are LNHDA and SQIVND (reference sequence). The J segment lost 6 bases and the V segment lost 8 bases, leaving 2 bases of the junction unmatched. CDR3 DNA: TGTGCCAGTGGGGACAGGGTCGAGCAGTACTTC. Protein sequence: CASGDRVEQYF.

The chain joins TRBV28 to TRBJ2-1, with 10 nucleotides matching TRBD1. The trim removed 8 bases at V and 10 bases at J, leaving 11 bases unmatched. Germline V gives CDR1 MDHEN, CDR2 SYDVKM. This CDR3 region has 14 residues. Here the CDR3 reads CASARDRGPPEQFF. DNA of the CDR3: TGTGCCAGCGCCCGGGACAGGGGACCCCCCGAGCAGTTCTTC.

In this sample, this clone turned up once. V is TRBV7-7 and J is TRBJ2-2; TRBD1 agrees at 7 bases. V shed 3 bases and J 2 bases; nucleotides not matched to a gene: 6. CDR1 is SSHAT, CDR2 FNYEAQ, per germline (reference sequence). The CDR3 is made up of 16 amino acids. CDR3 DNA sequence: TGTGCCAGCAGCTTGAAGGGGACAGTCAACACCGGGGAGCTGTTTTTT. It is translated as CASSLKGTVNTGELFF.

The J gene is TRBJ1-3, the V gene TRBV5-5, with D tentatively TRBD1 (5 bases). This CDR3 has 15 residues. CDR1 is SGHKS and CDR2 is YYEKEE in the germline V gene (reference sequence). Trimming removed 2 bases at V and 0 bases at J, with 9 bases between. Written as DNA, the CDR3 is TGTGCCAGCAGCTTCGACAGTAGCTCTGGAAACACCATATATTTT. Translation: CASSFDSSSGNTIYF.

This sequence joins TRBV27 and TRBJ1-2, with TRBD1 as a possible D gene (6 bases). The CDR3 contains 17 residues. V lost 0 bases and J lost 4, with 18 bases in between. The germline CDR1 and CDR2 sequences are MNHEY and SMNVEV (reference sequence). CDR3 in DNA: TGTGCCAGCAGTTTATCGCGGGGGGCCGGGCCCCGCTATGGCTACACCTTC. It yields the protein CASSLSRGAGPRYGYTF.

This chain joins TRBV27 and TRBJ2-1; 15 bases align to TRBD2. The CDR3 is 15 residues long. Germline values: CDR1 MNHEY, CDR2 SMNVEV (reference sequence). With V trimmed by 4 bases and J by 10 bases, 5 bases remained unmatched. CDR3 nucleotide sequence: TGTGCCAGCAGTTCCGGACTAGCGGGAGGGCGGGAGCAGTTCTTC. Residues: CASSSGLAGGREQFF.